One and the same sample provided the 18 T cell receptor beta chains below, sequenced in a study of blood T cell repertoires in COVID-19. Profiled with immunoSEQ multiplex PCR; TCRdb holds only in-frame clones, not every one. The sample lists 300,000 or so clones, about nine tenths occurring once. Source material: peripheral blood. The receptors were sampled from a woman between 25 and 40 years old with COVID-19, enrolled during active disease.

This chain uses TRBV19 with TRBJ2-7; 9 positions agree with TRBD2. Per the germline V gene, CDR1 is LNHDA and CDR2 is SQIVND (reference sequence). The V segment lost 2 bases and the J segment 4 bases; nucleotides outside the gene matches: 9. The CDR3 is made up of 16 amino acids. The CDR3 bases are TGTGCCAGTAGTATACGGGAGTCTAGCGGGGATTACGAGCAGTACTTC. Its translation is CASSIRESSGDYEQYF.

This clone was observed a single time. The V gene is TRBV19, the J gene TRBJ1-5; perhaps TRBD1 as D (6 bases). The CDR3 extends over 15 amino acids. Trimming removed 3 bases from V and 5 bases from J, with 14 bases in between. CDR1 is LNHDA, CDR2 SQIVND, per germline (reference sequence). The CDR3: CASSMSGRGDQPQHF. For the CDR3, the DNA is TGTGCCAGTAGTATGTCGGGCAGGGGCGATCAGCCCCAGCATTTT. Based on the CDR3 plus reference TRBV19 and TRBJ1-5, the full variable domain is DGGITQSPKYLFRKEGQNVTLSCEQNLNHDAMYWYRQDPGQGLRLIYYSQIVNDFQKGDIAEGYSVSREKKESFPLTVTSAQKNPTAFYLCASSMSGRGDQPQHFGDGTRLSIL.

This chain links TRBV27 with TRBJ2-1, with 11 bases matching TRBD2. The CDR3 has 15 residues. V lost 4 bases and J lost 4; bases outside the gene matches: 3. In germline, CDR1 is MNHEY, CDR2 SMNVEV (reference sequence). The CDR3 reads CASSSGTSGYNEQFF. DNA of the CDR3: TGTGCCAGCAGTTCCGGGACTAGCGGATACAATGAGCAGTTCTTC.

The chain carries TRBV18 and TRBJ2-1, with unresolved D. The length of the CDR3 is 13 residues. The germline V gene encodes CDR1 KGHSH and CDR2 LQKENI. V lost 0 bases, J lost 10 bases, and 10 bases lay in between. As DNA, the CDR3 is TGTGCCAGCTCACCACCGTTAGGCGGAGAGCAGTTCTTC. It encodes CASSPPLGGEQFF.

CDR3 nucleotide sequence: TGTGCCAGCAGCCCGACAGGGGGCGCGGGCTATGGCTACACCTTC. It is translated as CASSPTGGAGYGYTF. J is TRBJ1-2 and V is TRBV7-2; the match to TRBD1 covers 10 bases. Trimming cost V 5 bases and J 4 bases; bases outside gene matches: 7. This CDR3 contains 15 residues. Per germline, CDR1 SGHTA and CDR2 FQGNSA.

In its sample, this clone was seen a few times. This chain uses TRBV3-1 (or the pseudogene TRBV3-2) with TRBJ2-7, with D perhaps TRBD2 (6 bases). V lost 2 bases to trimming and J lost 6 bases, with 11 bases between them. The CDR3 has 13 amino acids. Germline CDR1 LGHDT, CDR2 YNNKEL (reference sequence). CDR3 protein: CASSQLRDSEQYF. Written as DNA, the CDR3 is TGTGCCAGCAGCCAACTCCGGGACTCCGAGCAGTACTTC.

CDR3 sequence reads: CASSLDTLPFLAGYTF. As DNA, the CDR3 is TGTGCCAGCAGCCTGGACACCTTACCCTTCCTGGCTGGCTACACCTTC. The rearrangement uses TRBV7-9 and TRBJ1-2; the D gene is possibly TRBD1 (5 bases). V lost 5 bases and J lost 7, with 23 bases in between. This CDR3 has 16 amino acids. CDR1 SEHNR and CDR2 FQNEAQ come from the germline V gene (reference sequence).

The rearrangement joins TRBV6-2 or TRBV6-3 to TRBJ1-2, with 9 nucleotides matching TRBD1. Per the germline V gene, CDR1 is MNHEY and CDR2 is SVGEGT. The J segment lost 3 bases and the V segment lost 5 bases, leaving 10 bases of the junction unmatched. There are 16 residues in the CDR3. CDR3 loop: CASSDLQGAKDYGYTF. CDR3 DNA sequence: TGTGCCAGCAGTGATTTACAGGGGGCCAAGGACTATGGCTACACCTTC.

This chain links TRBV7-2 with TRBJ2-2; 8 nucleotides align to TRBD2. The CDR3 runs to 15 residues. Germline CDR1 and CDR2: SGHTA and FQGNSA. Trimming took 6 bases from V and 5 from J; bases not matched to a gene: 8. CDR3 residues: CASRQSGGGTGELFF. The CDR3 DNA is TGTGCCAGCAGACAATCGGGAGGGGGGACCGGGGAGCTGTTTTTT.

The chain uses TRBV10-2 and TRBJ1-1; 9 positions agree with TRBD1. Unmatched junction bases numbered 11, after V lost 6 bases and J lost 0 bases. In germline, CDR1 is WSHSY, CDR2 SAAADI. CDR3 size: 17 residues. The CDR3 nucleotides read TGCGCCAGCAGAAATTTCCCGGGACAGGGTATGAACACTGAAGCTTTCTTT. Amino acid sequence: CASRNFPGQGMNTEAFF.

V and J are TRBV2 and TRBJ2-1; 11 bases match TRBD2. Germline CDR1 is SNHLY and CDR2 is FYNNEI. The CDR3 spans 16 residues. With V trimmed by 6 bases and J by 0 bases, 4 bases remained unmatched. CDR3 residues: CASRGLAASSYNEQFF. In DNA form, the CDR3 reads TGTGCCAGCAGGGGACTAGCGGCCAGCTCCTACAATGAGCAGTTCTTC.

The chain is built from TRBV6-5 and TRBJ2-7; D is possibly TRBD1 (6 bases). Germline values: CDR1 MNHEY, CDR2 SVGAGI. This CDR3 is 11 amino acids long. Trimming left V 6 bases short and J 7 bases short, with 10 bases between. CDR3 sequence reads: CASRDSLEQYF. Here the CDR3 DNA reads TGTGCCAGCAGGGACAGCCTAGAGCAGTACTTC.

The chain is built from TRBV7-7 and TRBJ2-2; 11 nucleotides agree with TRBD2. CDR3 length: 16 amino acids. Germline CDR1 is SSHAT and CDR2 is FNYEAQ (reference sequence). Unmatched junction bases numbered 2, after V lost 5 bases and J lost 0 bases. The CDR3 spells CASSRTSGSNTGELFF. The CDR3 DNA is TGTGCCAGCAGCCGGACTAGCGGGTCGAACACCGGGGAGCTGTTTTTT.

The chain recombines TRBV29-1 with TRBJ2-5, with D possibly being TRBD2 (7 bases). Trimming left V 4 bases short and J 5 bases short, with 14 bases between. The CDR3 extends over 13 amino acids. The germline V gene has CDR1 SQVTM and CDR2 ANQGSEA. CDR3 nucleotide sequence: TGCAGCGTTGGTGGGGGGGCCGGCGAGACCCAGTACTTC. Amino acids: CSVGGGAGETQYF.

V usage is TRBV30 and J usage is TRBJ1-5, with D uncertain. Trimming cost V 0 bases and J 0 bases, with 6 bases left between them. CDR1 GTSNPN and CDR2 SVGIG come from the germline V gene (reference sequence). The CDR3 extends over 14 amino acids. The CDR3 DNA reads as TGTGCCTGGAGTGTCGGTAATAGCAATCAGCCCCAGCATTTT. It yields the protein CAWSVGNSNQPQHF.

The chain recombines TRBV28 with TRBJ2-5; TRBD2 matches 7 bases. This CDR3 region has 15 residues. V trimming: 6 bases; J trimming: 7 bases; junction bases outside the gene matches: 14. Germline V gene data show CDR1 as MDHEN and CDR2 as SYDVKM. The CDR3 DNA reads TGTGCCAGCAGGGGGGAGGGCTCAATAACAGGGACCCAGTACTTC. It is translated as CASRGEGSITGTQYF.

The V gene is TRBV24-1, the J gene TRBJ2-5, with TRBD1 identical over 7 bases. Germline CDR1 is KGHDR and CDR2 is SFDVKD. Losses at the gene ends were 1 base for V and 0 bases for J; bases not matched to a gene: 4. This CDR3 comprises 16 residues. In DNA form, the CDR3 reads TGTGCCACCAGTGATTTAGGGACAGCTAACCAAGAGACCCAGTACTTC. It specifies CATSDLGTANQETQYF.

This rearrangement joins TRBV28 to TRBJ1-2; no reliable D call. Per the germline V gene, CDR1 is MDHEN and CDR2 is SYDVKM. Trimming pared 4 bases from V and 0 bases from J, leaving 6 bases between. The CDR3 contains 13 residues. The DNA of the CDR3 is TGTGCCAGCAGTTCCCCGGCTAACTATGGCTACACCTTC. Translated: CASSSPANYGYTF.